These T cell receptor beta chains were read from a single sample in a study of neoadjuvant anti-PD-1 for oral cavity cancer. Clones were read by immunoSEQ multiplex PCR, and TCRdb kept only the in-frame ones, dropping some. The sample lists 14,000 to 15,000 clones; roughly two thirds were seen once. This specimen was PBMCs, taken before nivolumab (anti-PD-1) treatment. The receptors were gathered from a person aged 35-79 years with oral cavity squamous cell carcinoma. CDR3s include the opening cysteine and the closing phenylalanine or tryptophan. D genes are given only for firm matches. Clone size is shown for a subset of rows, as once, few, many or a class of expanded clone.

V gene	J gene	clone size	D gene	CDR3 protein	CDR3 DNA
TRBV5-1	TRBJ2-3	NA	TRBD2	CASSQGGTSGGSTDTQYF	TGCGCCAGCAGCCAAGGTGGGACTAGCGGGGGGAGCACAGATACGCAGTATTTT
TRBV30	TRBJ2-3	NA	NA	CAWVDDTQYF	TGTGCCTGGGTCGACGATACGCAGTATTTT
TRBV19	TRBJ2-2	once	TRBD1	CASSFQGAITGELFF	TGTGCCAGTAGTTTCCAGGGGGCTATCACCGGGGAGCTGTTTTTT
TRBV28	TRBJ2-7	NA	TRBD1	CASSFRDRRSSYEQYF	TGTGCCAGCAGTTTCCGGGACAGGCGCAGCTCCTACGAGCAGTACTTC
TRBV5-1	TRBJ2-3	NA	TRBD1	CASSTQGAQSDTQYF	TGCGCCAGCAGCACCCAGGGGGCGCAGTCAGATACGCAGTATTTT
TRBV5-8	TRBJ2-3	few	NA	CASRDFGTQYF	TGTGCCAGCAGGGACTTCGGTACGCAGTATTTT
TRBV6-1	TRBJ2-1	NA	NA	CASTEGPAYNEQFF	TGTGCCAGCACTGAAGGTCCAGCCTACAATGAGCAGTTCTTC
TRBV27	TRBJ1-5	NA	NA	CASSFSGTVRNQPQHF	TGTGCCAGCAGTTTTTCCGGGACGGTCCGTAATCAGCCCCAGCATTTT
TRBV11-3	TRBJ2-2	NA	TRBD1	CASSLGRTGDHGELFF	TGTGCCAGCAGCTTAGGACGGACAGGGGATCACGGGGAGCTGTTTTTT
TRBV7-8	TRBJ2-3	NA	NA	CASHSGWTNTQYF	TGTGCCAGCCATAGCGGATGGACGAATACGCAGTATTTT
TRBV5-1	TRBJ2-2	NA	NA	CASSASLGQPTGELFF	TGCGCCAGCAGCGCCAGCCTAGGACAACCCACCGGGGAGCTGTTTTTT
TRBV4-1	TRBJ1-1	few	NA	CASRQNHMGLNTEAFF	TGCGCCAGCAGACAAAATCACATGGGGTTGAACACTGAAGCTTTCTTT
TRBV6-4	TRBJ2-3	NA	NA	CASGAGHTDTQYF	TGTGCCAGCGGGGCGGGGCACACAGATACGCAGTATTTT
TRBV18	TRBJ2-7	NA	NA	CASSRTGRAYEQYF	TGTGCCAGCTCACGAACAGGTAGGGCCTACGAGCAGTACTTC
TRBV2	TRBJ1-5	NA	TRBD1	CASSSRQGKSNQPQHF	TGTGCCAGCAGTAGCCGACAGGGGAAAAGCAATCAGCCCCAGCATTTT
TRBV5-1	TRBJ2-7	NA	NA	CASSTGSGQYEQYF	TGCGCCAGCAGCACAGGTTCCGGCCAATACGAGCAGTACTTC
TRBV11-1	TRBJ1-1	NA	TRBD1	CASSRQGNTEAFF	TGTGCCAGCAGCCGACAGGGTAACACTGAAGCTTTCTTT
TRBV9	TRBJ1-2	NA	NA	CASSRVRGFRYGYTF	TGTGCCAGCAGCCGAGTAAGGGGGTTTCGGTATGGCTACACCTTC
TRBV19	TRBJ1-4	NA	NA	CASSINHREKLFF	TGTGCCAGTAGTATAAATCATCGGGAAAAACTGTTTTTT
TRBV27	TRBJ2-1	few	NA	CASSPGTTSYNEQFF	TGTGCCAGCAGCCCAGGGACCACCTCCTACAATGAGCAGTTCTTC
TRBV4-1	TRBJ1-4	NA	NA	CASSRVFSEKLFF	TGCGCCAGCAGTCGAGTTTTTTCTGAAAAACTGTTTTTT
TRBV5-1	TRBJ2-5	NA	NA	CASSLGAGMETQYF	TGCGCCAGCAGCTTGGGGGCAGGGATGGAGACCCAGTACTTC
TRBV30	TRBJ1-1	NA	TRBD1	CAWSPDRGSEAFF	TGTGCCTGGAGTCCTGACAGGGGGTCTGAAGCTTTCTTT